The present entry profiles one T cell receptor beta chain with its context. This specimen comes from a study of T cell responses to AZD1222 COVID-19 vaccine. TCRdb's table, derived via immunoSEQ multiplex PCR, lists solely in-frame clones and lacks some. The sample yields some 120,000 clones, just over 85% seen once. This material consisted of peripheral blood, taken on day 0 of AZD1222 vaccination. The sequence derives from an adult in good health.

The CDR3 DNA is TGTGCCAGCAGTGTGGGACTTTCCTACGAGCAGTACTTC. Its translation is CASSVGLSYEQYF. The rearrangement uses TRBV2 and TRBJ2-7; weak D call: TRBD2 (6 bases). The CDR3 totals 13 residues. CDR1 SNHLY and CDR2 FYNNEI come from the germline V gene. V lost 4 bases, J lost 1 base, and 8 bases lay in between.